The next 6 T cell receptor beta chains were all read from a single sample in a study of OX40 agonist ivuxolimab in advanced cancers. The assay was immunoSEQ multiplex PCR, and TCRdb's table has in-frame clones only and misses some. The sample carries 70,000 to 95,000 clones, roughly 85% recorded once. Specimen: CD4+ or CD8+ T cells sorted from blood, collected in a trial of the OX40 agonist ivuxolimab. These receptors were collected from an adult with an advanced solid tumor such as melanoma, head and neck, liver or kidney cancer.

The chain combines TRBV9 with TRBJ2-1, with a weak D call TRBD2 (6 bases). Germline-derived CDR1 and CDR2 are SGDLS and YYNGEE. The CDR3 length is 15 residues. Trimming stripped 0 bases from V and 6 bases from J, with 13 bases between. The CDR3 DNA reads as TGTGCCAGCAGCGTAGGGCTAGCGTCCCCCAATGAGCAGTTCTTC. This gives the protein CASSVGLASPNEQFF.

Comment on this clone: Other DNA sequences from this sample encode an identical CDR3 as well. V gene TRBV5-6 combines with J gene TRBJ1-1; TRBD1 agrees at 7 bases. The CDR3 spans 14 residues. CDR1 and CDR2 from the germline V gene are SGHDT and YYEEEE. Trimming at V came to 2 bases and at J to 6 bases, leaving 7 bases not matched to a gene. CDR3 coding DNA: TGTGCCAGCAGCTTCAGGGGGGGGCTGGCTGAAGCTTTCTTT. Amino acids: CASSFRGGLAEAFF.

The chain combines TRBV5-1 with TRBJ1-1; 7 positions agree with TRBD1. CDR1 is SGHRS and CDR2 is YFSETQ in the germline V gene. The CDR3 is made up of 14 amino acids. The trim removed 5 bases at V and 3 bases at J, leaving 7 bases unmatched. CDR3 loop: CASRRQGADTEAFF. The CDR3 bases are TGCGCCAGCAGAAGACAGGGTGCGGACACTGAAGCTTTCTTT.

This clone was picked up one time. The genes are TRBV5-1 and TRBJ2-1; D may be TRBD1 or TRBD2 (5 bases each). This CDR3 is 17 amino acids long. Germline CDR1 SGHRS, CDR2 YFSETQ. The V gene lost 5 bases and the J gene lost 0 bases, with 18 bases spanning the gap. This CDR3 reads CASRQGDALSSYNEQFF. The CDR3, as DNA: TGCGCCAGCAGACAAGGGGACGCACTAAGCTCCTACAATGAGCAGTTCTTC.

The chain is built from TRBV25-1 and TRBJ2-5, with D maybe TRBD1 (6 bases). With 0 bases removed from V and 3 bases from J, the gap between germline ends came to 8 bases. Germline values: CDR1 MGHDK, CDR2 SYGVNS. This CDR3 contains 14 residues. The CDR3 coding sequence is TGTGCCAGCAGTGAATACAGGGGAAAAGAGACCCAGTACTTC. It encodes CASSEYRGKETQYF.

The chain combines TRBV12-5 with TRBJ2-1; D might be TRBD1 (5 bases). With 6 bases removed from V and 0 bases from J, the gap between germline ends came to 15 bases. Germline CDR1 is LGHNT and CDR2 is FRNRAP. The CDR3 has 16 residues. The DNA for the CDR3 is TGTGCTAGTGGGCCTTACAGGAGAGACTCCTACAATGAGCAGTTCTTC. Translation: CASGPYRRDSYNEQFF. Full variable domain (missing parts from reference TRBV12-5 and TRBJ2-1): DARVTQTPRHKVTEMGQEVTMRCQPILGHNTVFWYRQTMMQGLELLAYFRNRAPLDDSGMPKDRFSAEMPDATLATLKIQPSEPRDSAVYFCASGPYRRDSYNEQFFGPGTRLTVL.